Presented here are 28 T cell receptor beta chains from one specimen sequenced in a study of vaccination and CD4 T cells after COVID-19. Cultured CD4+ T cell DNA was sequenced using the Oncomine TCR Beta short-read assay. MiXCR was run by TCRdb on the PCR reads, yielding one entry per CDR3 protein. The sample holds approximately 4,100 distinct CDR3 sequences, 20% to 25% seen once. No antigen has been assigned to these receptors. Treatment meaning: roughly 11-day PBMC culture with coronavirus spike peptide pools or control peptides (ViraFEST assay). The sample taken for sequencing was CD4+ T cells from blood, cultured in vitro. The receptors derive from a human donor who had recovered from COVID-19.

This CDR3 is CASSVSSGASNQPQHF. The CDR3 DNA sequence: TGTGCCAGCAGCGTAAGTTCAGGGGCTAGCAATCAGCCCCAGCATTTT. The genes are TRBV9 and TRBJ1-5; tentative D call: TRBD1 (6 bases). The CDR3 has 16 amino acids. Trimming took off 1 base at V and 0 bases at J, with 11 bases between the two ends. CDR1 is SGDLS, CDR2 YYNGEE, per germline.

The rearrangement uses TRBV20-1 and TRBJ2-5; 10 nucleotides line up with TRBD1. J lost 2 bases, V lost 2 bases, and 5 bases had no gene match. The germline CDR1 and CDR2 sequences are DFQATT and SNEGSKA (reference sequence). This CDR3 has 15 amino acids. CDR3 in amino acids: CSARPGQGEQETQYF. CDR3 nucleotide sequence: TGCAGTGCTAGACCCGGACAGGGGGAGCAAGAGACCCAGTACTTC.

This clonotype is judged hyperexpanded. At one end, the junction sequence differs from germline, possibly due to a read error. The chain recombines TRBV12-3 or TRBV12-4 with TRBJ1-1, with D possibly being TRBD1 (6 bases). The CDR3 spans 13 residues. This CDR3 reads CASSLGGRFEAFF. The CDR3, as DNA: TGTGCCAGCAGCTTAGGGGGGCGATTTGAAGCTTTCTTT.

The sample holds a few counts of this clonotype. The V gene is TRBV6-5, the J gene TRBJ1-1, with D maybe TRBD1 (5 bases). CDR3 length equals 14 residues. Trimming took off 4 bases at V and 5 bases at J, with 14 bases between the two ends. The germline V gene encodes CDR1 MNHEY and CDR2 SVGAGI. The DNA of the CDR3 is TGTGCCAGCAGTTGGGAGGGAAGGGGAACTGAAGCTTTCTTT. Amino acid sequence: CASSWEGRGTEAFF.

This clonotype is judged medium-sized (0.01 to 0.1%). The chain combines TRBV6-5 with TRBJ1-2, with 11 nucleotides matching TRBD1. The CDR3 sequence is 14 residues long. The germline gives CDR1 MNHEY, CDR2 SVGAGI. Losses at the gene ends were 4 bases for V and 3 bases for J; bases not matched to a gene: 1. The CDR3, as DNA: TGTGCCAGCAGTTCGGGACAGGGGGACTATGGCTACACCTTC. Translation: CASSSGQGDYGYTF.

This clonotype was counted only a few times. The genes are TRBV12-3 or TRBV12-4 and TRBJ1-2, with TRBD1 matching 9 bases. This CDR3 spans 13 amino acids. V was clipped by 6 bases and J by 9 bases; unmatched bases: 8. The CDR3 sequence is CASRPTGGRSYTF. CDR3 bases: TGTGCCAGCAGGCCTACAGGGGGCAGGAGCTACACCTTC.

This clonotype came up a few times. This chain connects TRBV20-1 to TRBJ1-2; perhaps TRBD1 as D (6 bases). CDR1 and CDR2 (germline): DFQATT, SNEGSKA (reference sequence). CDR3 length: 16 amino acids. Trimming took 1 base from V and 4 from J, leaving 19 bases between them. This CDR3 is CSARADRGGGLYGYTF. The CDR3 DNA reads as TGCAGTGCTAGAGCGGATAGGGGGGGCGGGCTCTATGGCTACACCTTC.

Only a few counts were recorded for this clonotype. V gene TRBV6-1 combines with J gene TRBJ1-2, with D unresolved. V shed 1 base and J shed 8 bases, with 14 bases lying between them. This CDR3 contains 14 residues. Germline lookup yields CDR1 MNHNS and CDR2 SASEGT. The CDR3 loop reads CASSEVGTSGGYTF. The CDR3 DNA reads TGTGCCAGCAGTGAAGTTGGCACATCGGGGGGCTACACCTTC.

This clonotype was seen a handful of times. This sequence joins TRBV20-1 and TRBJ1-6, with D uncertain. CDR1 and CDR2 (germline): DFQATT, SNEGSKA (reference sequence). CDR3 length: 12 amino acids. V was cut by 0 bases and J by 8 bases, with 5 bases left in between. The CDR3 loop reads CSARDLDSPLHF. The CDR3 nucleotides read TGCAGTGCTAGAGATTTGGATTCACCCCTCCACTTT.

The rearrangement links TRBV28 to TRBJ1-2; weak D call: TRBD1 (6 bases). The CDR3 covers 14 residues. V lost 5 bases to trimming and J lost 4 bases, with 14 bases between them. Germline CDR1 and CDR2: MDHEN and SYDVKM. In DNA form, the CDR3 reads TGTGCCAGCAGTCCCCCAGACAGGTTCTATGGCTACACCTTC. It encodes CASSPPDRFYGYTF.

This clonotype has a handful of counts. The rearrangement links TRBV6-1 to TRBJ2-5, with TRBD2 matching 10 bases. The germline CDR1 and CDR2 sequences are MNHNS and SASEGT. V shed 6 bases and J 5 bases; nucleotides not matched to a gene: 12. CDR3 length: 16 amino acids. CDR3 coding DNA: TGTGCCAGCAGAGATTACAGCGGGGGGGCCCGGGAGACCCAGTACTTC. Protein sequence: CASRDYSGGARETQYF.

A single count supports this clonotype. V usage is TRBV5-4 and J usage is TRBJ1-1, with unresolved D. V lost 1 base and J 4 bases, leaving 11 bases between the germline ends. Germline V gene sequence: CDR1 SGHNT, CDR2 YYREEE (reference sequence). The CDR3 is made up of 14 amino acids. The chain's CDR3 is CASSLFLEGTEAFF. The CDR3 DNA follows: TGTGCCAGCAGCTTGTTTCTCGAGGGCACTGAAGCTTTCTTT.

The gene calls are TRBV19 and TRBJ1-3; no clear D. The CDR3 length is 13 residues. V was clipped by 8 bases and J by 0 bases, with 8 bases between them. Per germline, CDR1 LNHDA and CDR2 SQIVND (reference sequence). The CDR3 here is CASRASSGNTIYF. In nucleotides, the CDR3 is TGTGCCAGTCGTGCCTCCTCTGGAAACACCATATATTTT.

The rearrangement joins TRBV5-6 to TRBJ2-2, with 8 bases fitting TRBD2. Unmatched junction bases numbered 6, after V lost 1 base and J lost 4 bases. Germline V gene sequence: CDR1 SGHDT, CDR2 YYEEEE. The CDR3 has 16 amino acids. The CDR3, as DNA: TGTGCCAGCAGCTTGTCAATACTAGCGGTCACCGGGGAGCTGTTTTTT. This encodes CASSLSILAVTGELFF.

This clonotype was seen only a few times. The V and J genes are TRBV5-1 and TRBJ2-3; D might be TRBD1 (6 bases). V gave up 4 bases and J gave up 6 bases, with 21 bases separating them. This CDR3 comprises 16 residues. The germline CDR1 and CDR2 sequences are SGHRS and YFSETQ. The CDR3 DNA sequence: TGCGCCAGCAGCCCCGCGGTAAACAGGGCTGTGGATACGCAGTATTTT. Amino acid sequence: CASSPAVNRAVDTQYF.

This clonotype appeared a few times. The chain couples TRBV6-1 to TRBJ1-6; no definite D call. V lost 0 bases to trimming and J lost 9 bases, with 6 bases between them. The CDR3 totals 13 residues. Germline V gene sequence: CDR1 MNHNS, CDR2 SASEGT. CDR3 loop: CASSEAGISPLHF. Written as DNA, the CDR3 is TGTGCCAGCAGTGAAGCGGGGATTTCACCCCTCCACTTT.

The V call is TRBV19, the J call TRBJ1-2; D is uncertain. Germline CDR1 and CDR2: LNHDA and SQIVND (reference sequence). Trimming removed 6 bases at V and 3 bases at J, with 11 bases between. The CDR3 has 13 residues. CDR3 nucleotides: TGTGCCAGTAGCGAAGGGAAAGACTATGGCTACACCTTC. Its protein is CASSEGKDYGYTF.

The CDR3 spells CASSLGQGANSPLHF. In nucleotides, the CDR3 is TGTGCCAGCAGCTTAGGACAGGGGGCAAATTCACCCCTCCACTTT. The chain has TRBV5-6 and TRBJ1-6; 11 bases agree with TRBD1. The V gene end was trimmed by 2 bases and the J gene end by 7 bases; junction bases not matched to a gene: 2. CDR1 and CDR2 from the germline V gene are SGHDT and YYEEEE. The CDR3 is made up of 15 amino acids.

The chain links TRBV5-1 to TRBJ2-1; D gene ambiguous. CDR1 and CDR2 (germline): SGHRS, YFSETQ. This CDR3 has 14 residues. The V end was cut by 0 bases, the J end by 8 bases, with 12 bases between. The CDR3 is CASSLEWVLHEQFF. In nucleotides, the CDR3 is TGCGCCAGCAGCTTGGAATGGGTCCTCCATGAGCAGTTCTTC.

This clonotype was found a few times. The chain combines TRBV11-2 with TRBJ2-2; a possible D gene is TRBD2 (7 bases). The CDR3 length is 17 residues. V lost 5 bases and J 5 bases, leaving 21 bases between the germline ends. Germline assignment: CDR1 SGHAT and CDR2 FQNNGV. The CDR3 DNA is TGTGCCAGCAGCCCCCATTACAAGGGGGGGCGAACCGGGGAGCTGTTTTTT. As protein: CASSPHYKGGRTGELFF.

The chain joins TRBV29-1 to TRBJ2-4; D ambiguous. Germline CDR1 and CDR2: SQVTM and ANQGSEA. CDR3 length: 13 amino acids. Trimming stripped 5 bases from V and 0 bases from J, with 8 bases between. CDR3: CSVYKGAKNIQYF. The CDR3 DNA sequence: TGCAGCGTTTATAAGGGAGCCAAAAACATTCAGTACTTC.

This clonotype was seen a handful of times. The chain couples TRBV5-4 to TRBJ1-4; TRBD1 matches at 9 bases. CDR3 length: 14 amino acids. Germline lookup yields CDR1 SGHNT and CDR2 YYREEE (reference sequence). Trimming cost V 4 bases and J 6 bases; bases outside gene matches: 4. CDR3 amino acids: CASSPTGGDEKLFF. As DNA, the CDR3 is TGTGCCAGCAGCCCGACAGGGGGGGATGAAAAACTGTTTTTT.

The CDR3 nucleotides are TGTGCCAGCAGTAACCCCCCAAGGGATGAGCAGTTCTTC. Protein product: CASSNPPRDEQFF. The chain has TRBV12-3 or TRBV12-4 and TRBJ2-1; D is uncertain. V shed 5 bases and J shed 8 bases, with 13 bases lying between them. This CDR3 is 13 amino acids long.

This clonotype has just a few counts. V is TRBV11-2 and J is TRBJ2-2; D gene ambiguous. V was cut by 5 bases and J by 1 base, with 11 bases left in between. The CDR3 runs 15 residues. Germline V lookup: CDR1 SGHAT, CDR2 FQNNGV. The CDR3 spells CASSRADVNTGELFF. The DNA for the CDR3 is TGTGCCAGCAGCCGGGCGGACGTGAACACCGGGGAGCTGTTTTTT.

Only a few counts were recorded for this clonotype. This sequence joins TRBV10-2 and TRBJ1-6; the D is unclear. Trimming pared 4 bases from V and 5 bases from J, leaving 6 bases between. The germline CDR1 and CDR2 sequences are WSHSY and SAAADI. The CDR3 is made up of 13 amino acids. CDR3 sequence (DNA): TGCGCCAGCAGTGTAACGAATAATTCACCCCTCCACTTT. Protein product: CASSVTNNSPLHF.

CDR3 in DNA: TGTGCCAGCAGTGATCGAGGGATTCTGACAGATACGCAGTATTTT. Encoded protein: CASSDRGILTDTQYF. The chain couples TRBV2 to TRBJ2-3; possible D gene TRBD2, 5 bases. This CDR3 spans 15 amino acids. Trimming removed 3 bases at V and 3 bases at J, with 13 bases between. The germline gives CDR1 SNHLY, CDR2 FYNNEI.

By sample share, this clonotype is large. The chain uses TRBV19 and TRBJ1-5; maybe TRBD1 (6 bases). Trimming took off 5 bases at V and 2 bases at J, with 13 bases between the two ends. Germline assignment: CDR1 LNHDA and CDR2 SQIVND (reference sequence). The CDR3 is 15 amino acids. This CDR3 is CASSQQGRRNQPQHF. CDR3 DNA sequence: TGTGCCAGTAGTCAGCAGGGGCGCCGCAATCAGCCCCAGCATTTT. The full variable domain, its missing parts supplied by reference TRBV19 and TRBJ1-5, is DGGITQSPKYLFRKEGQNVTLSCEQNLNHDAMYWYRQDPGQGLRLIYYSQIVNDFQKGDIAEGYSVSREKKESFPLTVTSAQKNPTAFYLCASSQQGRRNQPQHFGDGTRLSIL.

This clonotype has more than one count but fewer than ten. J is TRBJ1-6 and V is TRBV5-1; 7 nucleotides line up with TRBD1. From germline, CDR1 is SGHRS and CDR2 YFSETQ. The CDR3 has 16 residues. J lost 5 bases, V lost 4 bases, and 9 bases had no gene match. CDR3 loop: CASSPNEGAHNSPLHF. CDR3 DNA sequence: TGCGCCAGCAGCCCAAACGAGGGGGCGCATAATTCACCCCTCCACTTT. The variable domain in full, with the rest retrieved from reference TRBV5-1 and TRBJ1-6, is KAGVTQTPRYLIKTRGQQVTLSCSPISGHRSVSWYQQTPGQGLQFLFEYFSETQRNKGNFPGRFSGRQFSNSRSEMNVSTLELGDSALYLCASSPNEGAHNSPLHFGNGTRLTVT.